The entry below describes one TCR beta chain. This sample is drawn from a study of blood T cell repertoires in COVID-19. Study-level information: PBMCs, B-cell-depleted T cells, or T cells were the source of the cDNA or gDNA that made up the material.

Germline V gene sequence: CDR1 SNHLY, CDR2 FYNNEI. The CDR3 length is 15 residues. V shed 7 bases and J 5 bases; nucleotides not matched to a gene: 9. Measured with immunoSEQ multiplex PCR; TCRdb has only the in-frame clones, and not every one. In the table there are around 270,000 clones, approximately 86% of which are singletons. The clonotype originates from a man aged 25-40 years with active or convalescent COVID-19. The V call is TRBV2, the J call TRBJ2-2; 8 bases are a match to TRBD1. Sample: peripheral blood. Written as DNA, the CDR3 is TGTGCCAGCACGGAAGACAGGGGTTTAACCGGGGAGCTGTTTTTT. Translating gives CASTEDRGLTGELFF.